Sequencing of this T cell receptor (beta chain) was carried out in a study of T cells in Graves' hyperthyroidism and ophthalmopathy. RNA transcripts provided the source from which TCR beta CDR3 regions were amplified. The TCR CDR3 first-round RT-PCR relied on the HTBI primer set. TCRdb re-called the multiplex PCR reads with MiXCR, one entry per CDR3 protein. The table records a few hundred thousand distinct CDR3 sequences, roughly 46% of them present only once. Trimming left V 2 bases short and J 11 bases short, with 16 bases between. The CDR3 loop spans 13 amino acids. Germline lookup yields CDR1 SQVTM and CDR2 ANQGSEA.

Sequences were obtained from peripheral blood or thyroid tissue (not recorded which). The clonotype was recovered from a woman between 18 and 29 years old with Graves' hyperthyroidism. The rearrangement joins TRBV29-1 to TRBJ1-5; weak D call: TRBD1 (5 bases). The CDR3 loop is CSVELGVQETQHF. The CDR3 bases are TGCAGCGTTGAATTGGGGGTCCAAGAGACCCAGCATTTT.